The 30 T cell receptor beta chains listed next were all sequenced from one sample in a study of a mutant IDH1 vaccine in newly diagnosed glioma. Their specific antigens are unknown. Sequencing was performed with immunoSEQ multiplex PCR; in TCRdb, only in-frame clones are kept and a portion is missing. The sample has about 120,000 clones; about 80% are singletons. Time point of the sample: week 11, during vaccination. Every vaccination contained 300 ug of the mutant IDH1 20-mer peptide and was paired with topical imiquimod. This specimen was PBMCs, taken from a glioma patient whose treatment included an IDH1 peptide vaccine. The receptors shown here come from a man aged 40-50 years with glioma.

The chain combines TRBV5-6 with TRBJ2-1, with TRBD2 matching over 10 bases. The CDR3 has 15 amino acids. V gave up 4 bases and J gave up 7 bases; unmatched junction bases: 8. The germline V gene encodes CDR1 SGHDT and CDR2 YYEEEE. The CDR3: CASSPSGRAGNEQFF. In DNA, the CDR3 is TGTGCCAGCAGCCCGAGCGGGAGGGCCGGGAATGAGCAGTTCTTC.

The gene calls are TRBV10-3 and TRBJ1-5; TRBD1 aligns across 9 bases. The CDR3 consists of 16 residues. Germline V gene lookup returns CDR1 ENHRY and CDR2 SYGVKD. Unmatched junction bases numbered 9, after V lost 6 bases and J lost 3 bases. The CDR3 nucleotides are TGTGCCATCAGCGAACCGGGACAGGGCTCCAATCAGCCCCAGCATTTT. Its protein product is CAISEPGQGSNQPQHF.

V usage is TRBV5-4 and J usage is TRBJ1-2; D gene uncertain. V lost 4 bases and J 8 bases, leaving 21 bases between the germline ends. Germline V gene lookup returns CDR1 SGHNT and CDR2 YYREEE (reference sequence). The CDR3 has 15 residues. CDR3 protein: CASSLPGRPKEGYTF. The DNA for the CDR3 is TGTGCCAGCAGCCTCCCGGGCAGGCCAAAGGAGGGCTACACCTTC.

This chain joins TRBV7-2 and TRBJ1-2; a weak D match, TRBD1 (5 bases). The CDR3 consists of 14 residues. V lost 6 bases and J lost 6, with 17 bases in between. Germline-derived CDR1 and CDR2 are SGHTA and FQGNSA. The CDR3 DNA sequence: TGTGCCAGCAGTTTGCGTGGGCAGGGAAATGGCTACACCTTC. Encoded protein: CASSLRGQGNGYTF.

This chain uses TRBV14 with TRBJ1-2, with D unresolved. V lost 0 bases to trimming and J lost 6 bases, with 11 bases between them. The CDR3 covers 14 residues. The V gene's germline CDR1 is SGHDN and CDR2 FVKESK. The CDR3 bases are TGTGCCAGCAGCCAAGATCTGAGGTCTCATGGCTACACCTTC. Translation gives CASSQDLRSHGYTF.

This clone has only a few counts. CDR3 in amino acids: CASSLWEGSTEAFF. The CDR3 region has the DNA TGCGCCAGCAGCTTGTGGGAGGGGAGCACTGAAGCTTTCTTT. The J gene is TRBJ1-1, the V gene TRBV5-1; D possibly corresponds to TRBD1 (5 bases). The CDR3 length is 14 residues. V dropped 1 base and J dropped 4 bases, with 11 bases sitting between them. Germline CDR1 reads SGHRS; CDR2 reads YFSETQ.

This CDR3 reads CAWASGGAHEQYF. CDR3 in DNA: TGTGCCTGGGCTAGCGGGGGGGCCCACGAGCAGTACTTC. The chain carries TRBV30 and TRBJ2-7; 12 bases align to TRBD2. V was pared by 5 bases and J by 5 bases, with 4 bases of the junction left unmatched. CDR3 length: 13 residues. From germline, CDR1 is GTSNPN and CDR2 SVGIG (reference sequence).

The rearrangement uses TRBV29-1 and TRBJ2-5, with 8 bases that match TRBD2. The J call could be wrong; TRBJ2-7 is a better fit for the DNA end. The CDR3 is 11 amino acids. CDR1 is SQVTM and CDR2 is ANQGSEA in the germline V gene. CDR3 coding DNA: TGCAGCGTGCGGGGGGTCTACGAGCAGTACTTC. As protein: CSVRGVYEQYF.

The rearrangement joins TRBV7-2 to TRBJ1-1, with D tentatively TRBD1 (5 bases). CDR1 and CDR2 from the germline V gene are SGHTA and FQGNSA. CDR3 length: 14 residues. V dropped 3 bases and J dropped 1 base, with 9 bases sitting between them. In nucleotides, the CDR3 is TGTGCCAGCAGCTTCCAGGGACCGAACACTGAAGCTTTCTTT. As protein: CASSFQGPNTEAFF.

This chain joins TRBV5-1 and TRBJ1-1, with unresolved D. Germline CDR1 reads SGHRS; CDR2 reads YFSETQ. V dropped 7 bases and J dropped 0 bases, with 10 bases sitting between them. The CDR3 sequence is 13 residues long. For the CDR3, the DNA is TGCGCCAGCCGGACGGAAATGAACACTGAAGCTTTCTTT. Its protein product is CASRTEMNTEAFF.

There are a few counts of this clone. The CDR3 loop reads CASSPSGYTDTQYF. DNA of the CDR3: TGTGCCAGCTCACCGTCGGGGTACACAGATACGCAGTATTTT. The chain couples TRBV18 to TRBJ2-3; tentative D call: TRBD2 (5 bases). This CDR3 has 14 residues. Germline CDR1 is KGHSH and CDR2 is LQKENI. Trimming took off 3 bases at V and 2 bases at J, with 9 bases between the two ends.

This chain connects TRBV11-2 to TRBJ2-7; D ambiguous. V was trimmed by 1 base and J by 1 base, leaving 11 bases between them. Germline V gene data show CDR1 as SGHAT and CDR2 as FQNNGV. CDR3 length equals 15 residues. For the CDR3, the DNA is TGTGCCAGCAGCTTAGGGACGGCGATTTCCTACGAGCAGTACTTC. Its protein is CASSLGTAISYEQYF. Complete variable domain (other parts from reference TRBV11-2 and TRBJ2-7): EAGVAQSPRYKIIEKRQSVAFWCNPISGHATLYWYQQILGQGPKLLIQFQNNGVVDDSQLPKDRFSAERLKGVDSTLKIQPAKLEDSAVYLCASSLGTAISYEQYFGPGTRLTVT.

The chain employs TRBV5-6 and TRBJ2-1, with D unclear. V was pared by 0 bases and J by 1 base, with 14 bases between. Per germline, CDR1 SGHDT and CDR2 YYEEEE. This CDR3 has 17 residues. DNA of the CDR3: TGTGCCAGCAGCTTGGGGGAAACCCGGCTGTCCTACAATGAGCAGTTCTTC. The encoded protein is CASSLGETRLSYNEQFF.

V gene TRBV5-4 combines with J gene TRBJ2-7, with D unclear. Trimming stripped 0 bases from V and 3 bases from J, with 4 bases between. The CDR3 has 12 amino acids. Germline values: CDR1 SGHNT, CDR2 YYREEE (reference sequence). The CDR3 is CASSLVGYEQYF. The CDR3 nucleotides are TGTGCCAGCAGCTTGGTCGGCTACGAGCAGTACTTC.

The chain combines TRBV11-1 with TRBJ2-7, with a weak D call TRBD2 (7 bases). Deletions cut 5 bases from V and 7 bases from J, with 30 bases between. Germline lookup yields CDR1 SGHAT and CDR2 FQDESV (reference sequence). The CDR3 consists of 18 residues. The CDR3 bases are TGTGCCAGCAGCGTTGAGGGGGGGTCCGCCGCTGGTTGGCGGGAGCAGTACTTC. Its translation: CASSVEGGSAAGWREQYF. The full variable domain, completed using reference TRBV11-1 and TRBJ2-7, is EAEVAQSPRYKITEKSQAVAFWCDPISGHATLYWYRQILGQGPELLVQFQDESVVDDSQLPKDRFSAERLKGVDSTLKIQPAELGDSAMYLCASSVEGGSAAGWREQYFGPGTRLTVT.

This chain uses TRBV4-3 with TRBJ1-4; D is possibly TRBD1 (6 bases). V lost 8 bases and J 7 bases, leaving 17 bases between the germline ends. CDR1 LGHNA and CDR2 YSLEER come from the germline V gene. CDR3 size: 14 residues. The CDR3 region is CASARAGESEKLFF. CDR3 nucleotide sequence: TGCGCCAGCGCCAGGGCAGGGGAGAGTGAAAAACTGTTTTTT.

Note on this clone: At one end, the junction sequence differs from germline, possibly due to a read error. The chain uses TRBV5-1 and TRBJ2-7; 8 nucleotides match TRBD1. There are 13 residues in the CDR3. Germline assignment: CDR1 SGHRS and CDR2 YFSETQ. The CDR3 here is CASSLDRDYEQYF. The CDR3 DNA is TGCGCCAGCAGTTTGGACAGGGACTACGAGCAGTACTTC.

This clone was seen only once. V gene TRBV4-2 combines with J gene TRBJ1-2, with D uncertain. V lost 0 bases and J 7 bases, leaving 15 bases between the germline ends. The length of the CDR3 is 15 residues. Germline V gives CDR1 LGHNA, CDR2 YNFKEQ. The CDR3 here is CASSQDWRVLGGYTF. CDR3 DNA: TGTGCCAGCAGCCAAGATTGGCGGGTTCTGGGTGGCTACACCTTC.

V and J are TRBV5-1 and TRBJ1-1; D unresolved. This CDR3 comprises 16 residues. The germline V gene encodes CDR1 SGHRS and CDR2 YFSETQ. With 4 bases removed from V and 5 bases from J, the gap between germline ends came to 21 bases. The CDR3 DNA reads as TGCGCCAGCAGCCCCCCGTTTACGGGCGGGAGGACTGAAGCTTTCTTT. Translating it yields CASSPPFTGGRTEAFF. Filled out from reference TRBV5-1 and TRBJ1-1, the complete variable domain reads KAGVTQTPRYLIKTRGQQVTLSCSPISGHRSVSWYQQTPGQGLQFLFEYFSETQRNKGNFPGRFSGRQFSNSRSEMNVSTLELGDSALYLCASSPPFTGGRTEAFFGQGTRLTVV.

V is TRBV7-2 and J is TRBJ1-5; D gene unclear. CDR1 is SGHTA and CDR2 is FQGNSA in the germline V gene. V lost 6 bases, J lost 9 bases, and 9 bases lay in between. The CDR3 sequence is 11 residues long. CDR3 sequence reads: CASSLDGPQHF. CDR3 sequence (DNA): TGTGCCAGCAGTCTCGATGGGCCCCAGCATTTT.

This chain joins TRBV19 and TRBJ2-1; 9 nucleotides match TRBD2. The V gene end was trimmed by 5 bases and the J gene end by 8 bases; junction bases not matched to a gene: 13. Germline V gene lookup returns CDR1 LNHDA and CDR2 SQIVND (reference sequence). CDR3 length equals 16 residues. CDR3 sequence reads: CASSVTSGPLFDEQFF. The CDR3 nucleotides are TGTGCCAGTAGTGTGACTAGCGGCCCGCTTTTTGATGAGCAGTTCTTC. Full variable domain (rest looked up from reference TRBV19 and TRBJ2-1): DGGITQSPKYLFRKEGQNVTLSCEQNLNHDAMYWYRQDPGQGLRLIYYSQIVNDFQKGDIAEGYSVSREKKESFPLTVTSAQKNPTAFYLCASSVTSGPLFDEQFFGPGTRLTVL.

This chain uses TRBV11-2 with TRBJ2-1, with TRBD2 identical over 13 bases. The germline gives CDR1 SGHAT, CDR2 FQNNGV. V shed 2 bases, J shed 8 bases, and the junction held 6 bases outside the gene matches. The CDR3 sequence is 16 residues long. CDR3 residues: CASSLTSGRGGDEQFF. The DNA for the CDR3 is TGTGCCAGCAGCTTAACTAGCGGGAGGGGTGGAGATGAGCAGTTCTTC.

The chain combines TRBV4-2 with TRBJ2-3; D might be TRBD2 (6 bases). The CDR3 extends over 16 amino acids. V shed 2 bases and J shed 6 bases, with 18 bases lying between them. Germline V gives CDR1 LGHNA, CDR2 YNFKEQ. CDR3 nucleotides: TGTGCCAGCAGCCAACGACTAGAGCGGCGAGGGGATACGCAGTATTTT. Protein: CASSQRLERRGDTQYF.

This clone was counted once. This chain uses TRBV27 with TRBJ1-4; tentatively, D is TRBD1 (5 bases). The CDR3 loop spans 14 amino acids. The germline V gene encodes CDR1 MNHEY and CDR2 SMNVEV (reference sequence). V was pared by 4 bases and J by 9 bases, with 15 bases between. The CDR3 spells CASSSAGRVKKLFF. CDR3 DNA: TGTGCCAGCAGTTCCGCAGGGAGGGTTAAAAAACTGTTTTTT.

Concerning this clone itself: Distinct nucleotide sequences in the sample also encode this CDR3. This chain links TRBV5-1 with TRBJ2-1; TRBD2 is a possible D gene (6 bases). Trimming left V 4 bases short and J 4 bases short, with 9 bases between. CDR1 and CDR2 from the germline V gene are SGHRS and YFSETQ. The CDR3 contains 13 residues. The CDR3 DNA reads TGCGCCAGCAGCCTGGGACTTTACAATGAGCAGTTCTTC. It codes for CASSLGLYNEQFF.

The chain carries TRBV7-3 and TRBJ2-2; D may correspond to TRBD1 or TRBD2 (5 bases each). The CDR3 is 14 amino acids. Looked up from germline, CDR1 is SGHTA and CDR2 is FQGTGA. V dropped 7 bases and J dropped 6 bases, with 15 bases sitting between them. CDR3 sequence (DNA): TGTGCCAGCACCCTTGCGGTGGGGGCCGGGGAGCTGTTTTTT. Translating gives CASTLAVGAGELFF.

V and J are TRBV19 and TRBJ2-5, with TRBD2 identical over 7 bases. The CDR3 extends over 17 amino acids. Per the germline V gene, CDR1 is LNHDA and CDR2 is SQIVND (reference sequence). V shed 3 bases and J 1 base; nucleotides not matched to a gene: 11. The DNA for the CDR3 is TGTGCCAGTAGTATGGTCAGCTCTCCGGGGGGCCAAGAGACCCAGTACTTC. Protein: CASSMVSSPGGQETQYF.

This clone appeared a single time. Additional DNA sequences in this sample encode the identical CDR3. The chain couples TRBV19 to TRBJ1-5; D gene uncertain. Germline CDR1 is LNHDA and CDR2 is SQIVND (reference sequence). Trimming shortened V by 3 bases and J by 5 bases, and 5 bases separated the two germline ends. The CDR3 runs 12 residues. Here the CDR3 reads CASSIRDQPQHF. The CDR3 DNA sequence: TGTGCCAGTAGTATTAGGGATCAGCCCCAGCATTTT.

This chain uses TRBV6-4 with TRBJ1-2, with a weak D call TRBD1 (6 bases). The CDR3 has 12 residues. CDR1 and CDR2 from the germline V gene are MRHNA and SNTAGT. Trimming pared 2 bases from V and 7 bases from J, leaving 8 bases between. In DNA form, the CDR3 reads TGTGCCAGCAGTGACAACAGGGTTGGCTACACCTTC. Protein product: CASSDNRVGYTF.

The rearrangement uses TRBV19 and TRBJ2-7, with 7 bases that match TRBD1. Trimming at V came to 5 bases and at J to 0 bases, leaving 7 bases not matched to a gene. Germline lookup yields CDR1 LNHDA and CDR2 SQIVND (reference sequence). The CDR3 loop spans 15 amino acids. This CDR3 is CASSEGTASSYEQYF. CDR3 DNA: TGTGCCAGTAGTGAAGGGACAGCCAGCTCCTACGAGCAGTACTTC.